This TCR beta chain was identified during a study of cytomegalovirus exposure and HLA in healthy donors. V was pared by 3 bases and J by 1 base, with 15 bases between. CDR1 SGDLS and CDR2 YYNGEE come from the germline V gene. CDR3 length: 16 residues. This clone occurred a few times. It was with 60 Vbeta and 13 Jbeta primers that the PCR ran. Measured with immunoSEQ multiplex PCR; TCRdb has only the in-frame clones, and not every one. The repertoire includes around 130,000 clones, more than 80% of them detected once, and less than 7% sits in the top ten. The clonotype originates from a woman younger than 45 in good health and CMV-seropositive. V and J are TRBV9 and TRBJ2-3, with D perhaps TRBD2 (6 bases). Specimen: PBMCs. CDR3 bases: TGTGCCAGCAGCGCCATGGGGGGAGTGGGCACAGATACGCAGTATTTT. As protein: CASSAMGGVGTDTQYF. Together with reference TRBV9 and TRBJ2-3, the CDR3 gives the full variable domain: DSGVTQTPKHLITATGQRVTLRCSPRSGDLSVYWYQQSLDQGLQFLIQYYNGEERAKGNILERFSAQQFPDLHSELNLSSLELGDSALYFCASSAMGGVGTDTQYFGPGTRLTVL.